This T cell receptor beta chain emerged from a study of blood T cell repertoires in COVID-19. Turning to the study itself: Samples came from the United States, Italy and Spain, spanning acute and convalescent COVID-19. The analysed material was cDNA or gDNA that came from T cells, B-cell-depleted T cells, or PBMCs.

Trimming cost V 6 bases and J 6 bases; bases outside gene matches: 8. CDR1 is LNHDA, CDR2 SQIVND, per germline (reference sequence). This CDR3 has 16 residues. In the original workflow: Nucleated cell number was recorded as an estimate derived from reference gene primer amplification. The method was immunoSEQ multiplex PCR; TCRdb's version includes in-frame clones alone and lacks a portion of them. That table furnishes V, J and clone size, whereas the DNA furnished D and trimming. Here the sample spans roughly 97,000 clones, 84% being singletons. This TCR came from a man aged 55 to 70 with acute or convalescent COVID-19. This chain links TRBV19 with TRBJ2-2, with 12 bases aligning to TRBD2. Sequenced input: peripheral blood. CDR3 nucleotide sequence: TGTGCCAGTAGCCTAGCGGGAGGGCTAGGGGCCGGGGAGCTGTTTTTT. It yields the protein CASSLAGGLGAGELFF.